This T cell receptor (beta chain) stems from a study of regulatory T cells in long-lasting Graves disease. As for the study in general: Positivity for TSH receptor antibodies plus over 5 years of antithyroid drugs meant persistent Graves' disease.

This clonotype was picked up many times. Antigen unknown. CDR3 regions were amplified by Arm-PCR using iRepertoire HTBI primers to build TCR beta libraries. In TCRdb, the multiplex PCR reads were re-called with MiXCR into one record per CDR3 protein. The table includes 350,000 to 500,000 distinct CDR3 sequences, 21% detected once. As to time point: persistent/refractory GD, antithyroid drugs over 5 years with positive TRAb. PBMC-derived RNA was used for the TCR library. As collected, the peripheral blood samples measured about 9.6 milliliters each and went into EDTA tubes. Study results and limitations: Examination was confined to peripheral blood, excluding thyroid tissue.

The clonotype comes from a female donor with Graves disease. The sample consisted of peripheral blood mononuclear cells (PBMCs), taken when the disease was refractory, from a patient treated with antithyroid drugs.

The CDR3 spells CASSLGTPYGYTF. In DNA form, the CDR3 reads TGTGCCAGCAGCTTGGGGACCCCCTATGGCTACACCTTC. The chain links TRBV7-9 to TRBJ1-2; TRBD1 might be the D (5 bases). There are 13 residues in the CDR3. Germline CDR1 reads SEHNR; CDR2 reads FQNEAQ (reference sequence). V gave up 3 bases and J gave up 4 bases, with 9 bases separating them.